This T cell receptor (beta chain) was found in a study of blood T cell repertoires in COVID-19. Study summary: The United States, Italy and Spain supplied acute and convalescent COVID-19 samples. The cDNA or gDNA used as material had been derived from T cells, B-cell-depleted T cells, or PBMCs.

The count of this clone is one. CDR1 and CDR2 (germline): LNHDA, SQIVND (reference sequence). The CDR3 runs to 16 residues. Trimming cost V 3 bases and J 0 bases, with 14 bases left between them. Profiling relied on immunoSEQ multiplex PCR, and the TCRdb table lists in-frame clones only, not all of them. The sample records 200,000 to 250,000 clones, roughly 80% being singletons. The clonotype comes from a woman aged 18-30 years with acute or convalescent COVID-19. Input material: peripheral blood. The chain has TRBV19 and TRBJ1-1; TRBD1 is a possible D gene (6 bases). In nucleotides, the CDR3 is TGTGCCAGTAGTATGAGTATGGGGGCACTGAACACTGAAGCTTTCTTT. Encoded protein: CASSMSMGALNTEAFF.